The T cell receptor beta chain under discussion was sequenced for a study of cytomegalovirus exposure and HLA in healthy donors. General observations from the study: Presence/absence analyses supposed approximately even sequencing depth among donors. The authors judged a highly shared variant cluster likely a sequencing artifact.

To note about this clone: Antigen specificity is unknown. An end of the junction differs from the germline gene, which may be a read error.

The study ran its PCR with 60 Vbeta and 13 Jbeta primers. Per the original methods: Among the unique TCR beta chains that a later analysis counted, about 86 million in all, roughly 11 million were shared. Assay used: immunoSEQ multiplex PCR; TCRdb lists only in-frame clones, some missing. The V and J calls and clone size are taken from that table; D and trimming were inferred from the DNA. This table holds some 200,000 clones, more than 75% found once. The sequenced sample was PBMCs. This TCR was recovered from a woman aged 50 to 60 in good health and CMV-seropositive.

The CDR3 sequence: CSSSSRDWGNSPLHF. CDR3 in DNA: TGTTCCAGCAGCTCCCGGGACTGGGGGAATTCGCCCCTCCACTTT. The rearrangement links TRBV7-9 to TRBJ1-6, with D maybe TRBD1 (5 bases). CDR1 and CDR2 from the germline V gene are SEHNR and FQNEAQ (reference sequence). This CDR3 spans 15 amino acids.